These 17 T cell receptor beta chains were all obtained from the same sample, sequenced in a study of T cell responses to AZD1222 COVID-19 vaccine. Libraries were prepared by immunoSEQ multiplex PCR; TCRdb keeps only in-frame clonotypes and omits some of them. The table has 90,000 to 150,000 clones, 91% seen once; the top ten hold over 3.5%. The specimen comprised peripheral blood, sampled on day 0 of AZD1222 vaccination. These receptor sequences come from an adult in good health.

The gene calls are TRBV29-1 and TRBJ2-7, with D perhaps TRBD2 (6 bases). This CDR3 has 12 residues. Germline CDR1 SQVTM, CDR2 ANQGSEA. Trimming cost V 7 bases and J 2 bases, with 12 bases left between them. Here the CDR3 reads CSAGSGAYEQYF. For the CDR3, the DNA is TGCAGCGCAGGGTCGGGGGCCTACGAGCAGTACTTC.

In its sample, this clone was seen once. The chain joins TRBV19 to TRBJ1-2; D is uncertain. Looked up from germline, CDR1 is LNHDA and CDR2 is SQIVND (reference sequence). V lost 0 bases, J lost 0 bases, and 5 bases lay in between. The CDR3 loop spans 14 amino acids. The CDR3 nucleotides read TGTGCCAGTAGTATAGAAGGGTCTAACTATGGCTACACCTTC. It codes for CASSIEGSNYGYTF.

V and J are TRBV7-2 and TRBJ1-3; D not resolved. Germline loops: CDR1 SGHTA, CDR2 FQGNSA. The CDR3 consists of 16 residues. The ends were cut back, 4 bases at V and 0 bases at J, with 13 bases in the middle. CDR3: CASSSNTISSGNTIYF. The CDR3 nucleotides read TGTGCCAGCAGCTCAAATACGATAAGCTCTGGAAACACCATATATTTT.

The chain joins TRBV16 to TRBJ1-5; a possible D gene is TRBD1 (6 bases). Looked up from germline, CDR1 is KGHSY and CDR2 is FQNENV. V was pared by 4 bases and J by 4 bases, with 14 bases between. CDR3 length equals 15 residues. In DNA form, the CDR3 reads TGTGCCAGCAGCCGCGGGAGGGGGGTAAATCAGCCCCAGCATTTT. Translating gives CASSRGRGVNQPQHF.

V usage is TRBV4-1 and J usage is TRBJ1-5; maybe TRBD1 (5 bases). The V end was cut by 0 bases, the J end by 4 bases, with 7 bases between. This CDR3 spans 14 amino acids. CDR1 MGHRA and CDR2 YSYEKL come from the germline V gene. For the CDR3, the DNA is TGCGCCAGCAGCCAAGAAGACAGTAATCAGCCCCAGCATTTT. The encoded protein is CASSQEDSNQPQHF.

The V call is TRBV2, the J call TRBJ1-1; possible D gene TRBD1, 5 bases. The CDR3 extends over 13 amino acids. V lost 0 bases to trimming and J lost 11 bases, with 13 bases between them. Germline lookup yields CDR1 SNHLY and CDR2 FYNNEI. The CDR3: CASSEARGNRAFF. CDR3 bases: TGTGCCAGCAGTGAAGCGAGGGGCAATAGGGCTTTCTTT. Combining the CDR3 with reference TRBV2 and TRBJ1-1 gives the whole variable domain EPEVTQTPSHQVTQMGQEVILRCVPISNHLYFYWYRQILGQKVEFLVSFYNNEISEKSEIFDDQFSVERPDGSNFTLKIRSTKLEDSAMYFCASSEARGNRAFFGQGTRLTVV.

The chain is built from TRBV18 and TRBJ2-3; the D gene is possibly TRBD2 (8 bases). The V end lost 3 bases, the J end lost 6 bases, and 22 bases lay between the germline ends. The length of the CDR3 is 17 residues. CDR1 is KGHSH, CDR2 LQKENI, per germline. CDR3 protein: CASSPREGAAVGDTQYF. The CDR3 DNA sequence: TGTGCCAGCTCACCCCGGGAGGGGGCCGCGGTCGGGGATACGCAGTATTTT.

The rearrangement uses TRBV18 and TRBJ2-7; D unresolved. V lost 2 bases and J 5 bases, leaving 13 bases between the germline ends. The CDR3 spans 14 residues. Looked up from germline, CDR1 is KGHSH and CDR2 is LQKENI. For the CDR3, the DNA is TGTGCCAGCTCACCAAATTATAGGGCGGACGAGCAGTACTTC. It yields the protein CASSPNYRADEQYF.

Points on this clone: Its ends do not fully match the called genes, so a read error is possible. The genes are TRBV30 and TRBJ1-5, with a possible D match to TRBD1 (5 bases). This CDR3 is 13 amino acids long. Germline V lookup: CDR1 GTSNPN, CDR2 SVGIG (reference sequence). The CDR3 sequence: CAGSPGSNQPQHF. DNA for the CDR3: TGTGCCGGGAGTCCAGGGAGCAATCAGCCCCAGCATTTT.

The rearrangement uses TRBV28 and TRBJ2-2; possible D gene TRBD1, 6 bases. Trimming took 3 bases from V and 3 from J, leaving 11 bases between them. Germline CDR1 and CDR2: MDHEN and SYDVKM. The CDR3 contains 15 residues. CDR3: CASSFPGGDTGELFF. The DNA for the CDR3 is TGTGCCAGCAGTTTTCCTGGGGGCGACACCGGGGAGCTGTTTTTT. Full variable domain (missing parts from reference TRBV28 and TRBJ2-2): DVKVTQSSRYLVKRTGEKVFLECVQDMDHENMFWYRQDPGLGLRLIYFSYDVKMKEKGDIPEGYSVSREKKERFSLILESASTNQTSMYLCASSFPGGDTGELFFGEGSRLTVL.

This clone appeared once. This rearrangement joins TRBV18 to TRBJ2-2; 11 bases map to TRBD1. The CDR3 runs 16 residues. Germline V gene sequence: CDR1 KGHSH, CDR2 LQKENI. The J segment lost 4 bases and the V segment lost 1 base, leaving 2 bases of the junction unmatched. CDR3 amino acids: CASSPRGTGGTGELFF. DNA for the CDR3: TGTGCCAGCTCACCACGCGGGACAGGGGGCACCGGGGAGCTGTTTTTT. The full variable domain, in which reference TRBV18 and TRBJ2-2 provide the parts outside the CDR3, is NAGVMQNPRHLVRRRGQEARLRCSPMKGHSHVYWYRQLPEEGLKFMVYLQKENIIDESGMPKERFSAEFPKEGPSILRIQQVVRGDSAAYFCASSPRGTGGTGELFFGEGSRLTVL.

J is TRBJ1-1 and V is TRBV6-5, with unresolved D. CDR3 length: 16 residues. Germline CDR1 is MNHEY and CDR2 is SVGAGI. V was shortened by 4 bases and J by 0 bases, with 15 bases between the two germline ends. The CDR3 DNA is TGTGCCAGCAGTTTCCTGTCGGGGAGGATGAACACTGAAGCTTTCTTT. Amino acid sequence: CASSFLSGRMNTEAFF.

CDR3 in amino acids: CASSLTTNWDRTPMGYTF. The CDR3 DNA follows: TGTGCCAGCAGCTTAACTACAAACTGGGACAGGACTCCTATGGGCTACACCTTC. The V and J genes are TRBV7-9 and TRBJ1-2; 8 nucleotides align to TRBD1. V lost 2 bases to trimming and J lost 8 bases; unmatched junction nucleotides: 19. The length of the CDR3 is 18 residues. CDR1 is SEHNR, CDR2 FQNEAQ, per germline (reference sequence).

This clone was detected only once. This chain uses TRBV2 with TRBJ1-5, with TRBD1 identical over 8 bases. From germline, CDR1 is SNHLY and CDR2 FYNNEI. This CDR3 region has 13 residues. V was clipped by 7 bases and J by 4 bases; unmatched bases: 3. The chain's CDR3 is CASTRQGNQPQHF. CDR3 nucleotide sequence: TGTGCCAGCACCCGACAGGGGAATCAGCCCCAGCATTTT.

The genes are TRBV5-1 and TRBJ2-1; D uncertain. The CDR3 runs to 15 residues. V was trimmed by 1 base and J by 4 bases, leaving 12 bases between them. CDR1 is SGHRS and CDR2 is YFSETQ in the germline V gene. In nucleotides, the CDR3 is TGCGCCAGCAGCTTGATGGCAGATAGATACAATGAGCAGTTCTTC. This gives the protein CASSLMADRYNEQFF. Full variable domain (rest looked up from reference TRBV5-1 and TRBJ2-1): KAGVTQTPRYLIKTRGQQVTLSCSPISGHRSVSWYQQTPGQGLQFLFEYFSETQRNKGNFPGRFSGRQFSNSRSEMNVSTLELGDSALYLCASSLMADRYNEQFFGPGTRLTVL.

The chain employs TRBV5-5 and TRBJ2-7, with D tentatively TRBD1 or TRBD2 (5 bases each). The CDR3 is 15 amino acids. The V end was cut by 0 bases, the J end by 3 bases, with 13 bases between. In germline, CDR1 is SGHKS, CDR2 YYEKEE (reference sequence). CDR3 bases: TGTGCCAGCAGCTTGGAGCCGGGACCGGGCTACGAGCAGTACTTC. It specifies CASSLEPGPGYEQYF. The entire variable domain, with the rest obtained from reference TRBV5-5 and TRBJ2-7, is as follows: DAGVTQSPTHLIKTRGQQVTLRCSPISGHKSVSWYQQVLGQGPQFIFQYYEKEERGRGNFPDRFSARQFPNYSSELNVNALLLGDSALYLCASSLEPGPGYEQYFGPGTRLTVT.

V is TRBV6-6 and J is TRBJ1-1, with D perhaps matching TRBD1 (5 bases). There are 13 residues in the CDR3. Germline V gene data show CDR1 as MNHNY and CDR2 as SVGAGI (reference sequence). The ends were cut back, 4 bases at V and 5 bases at J, with 11 bases in the middle. CDR3 DNA sequence: TGTGCCAGCAGTTCGACCGGGGGGACTGAAGCTTTCTTT. Residues: CASSSTGGTEAFF.